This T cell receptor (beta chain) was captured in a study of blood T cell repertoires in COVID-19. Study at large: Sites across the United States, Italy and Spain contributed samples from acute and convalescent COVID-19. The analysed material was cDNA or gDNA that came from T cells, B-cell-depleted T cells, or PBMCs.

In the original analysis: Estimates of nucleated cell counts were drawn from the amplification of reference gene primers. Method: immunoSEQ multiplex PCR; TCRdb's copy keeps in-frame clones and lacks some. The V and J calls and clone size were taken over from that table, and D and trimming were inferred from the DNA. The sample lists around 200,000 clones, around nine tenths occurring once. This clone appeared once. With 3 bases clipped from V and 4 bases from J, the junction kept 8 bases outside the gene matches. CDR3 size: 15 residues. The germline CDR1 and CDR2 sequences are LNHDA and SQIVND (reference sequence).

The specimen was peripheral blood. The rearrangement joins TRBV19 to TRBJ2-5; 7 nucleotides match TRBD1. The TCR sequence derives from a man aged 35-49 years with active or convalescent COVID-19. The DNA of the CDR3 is TGTGCCAGTAGTATCAACAGGGGAGCGGCAGAGACCCAGTACTTC. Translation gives CASSINRGAAETQYF.